This T cell receptor beta chain was captured by sequencing in a study of T-cell memory formation after mild COVID-19 (dated by TCRdb to about 2021). In terms of the full investigation: TCR sequence clusters from the two donors were found to be largely donor specific. Longitudinal TCRalpha and TCRbeta repertoire sequencing tracked T-cell clones expanding and contracting after mild COVID-19 in a couple of donors. Two young, previously healthy adult volunteers, one female and one male, were included in the cohort. General study outcomes and caveats: Contracting CD4+ clones were found mainly in CM and EM memory subsets, while CD8+ clones were enriched in EMRA. SARS-CoV-2 specificity was not confirmed for the second-wave clones peaking on day 37. Some responding clones were detected in pre-infection memory, suggesting pre-existing cross-reactive memory T cells joined the SARS-CoV-2 response. Only two mild cases were covered in the study, and larger cohorts including severe cases with pre-infection samples were considered necessary. From day 15 to 85, contracting clones showed balanced CD4/CD8 phenotypes, whereas a second wave of clones that expanded from day 15 to 37 leaned towards CD4+.

PBMCs were isolated by Ficoll-Paque density gradient centrifugation. The germline V end is reduced by 6 bases and the J end by 7 bases; junction bases left unmatched: 7. The germline V gene specifies LGHNA as CDR1 and YSLEER as CDR2. The CDR3 holds 13 amino acids from the cysteine to the phenylalanine. Only the CDR3 DNA is retained, 39 bases long and in frame from the first base. Concerning this clonotype itself: Which antigen it targets is not known. No quality values exist for individual bases; no much larger clone is one base distant.

The data were produced on an Illumina NovaSeq 6000. TCRalpha and TCRbeta cDNA libraries were constructed by 5'RACE with constant-segment primers, with sample barcodes and unique molecular identifiers being introduced. Trizol reagent was used to extract RNA from every sample. Libraries were amplified in two PCR steps, with a second sample barcode and Illumina TruSeq adapters added in the second step. Libraries were sequenced on an Illumina NovaSeq with 2 x 150 bp paired-end reads. Regarding the original processing steps: The reads were demultiplexed and collapsed into UMI-guided consensus sequences using migec v1.2.7. Using mixcr v2.1.11, UMI consensuses were aligned to TRA and TRB V and J templates and then assembled into clonotypes. A clonotype was counted as expanded or contracted only if both edgeR and NoisET called the change significant, with noise models trained on biological replicates. For edgeR calls, the thresholds were a false discovery rate-adjusted p below 0.01 and a log2 fold-change of 1. As an exploratory analysis of dynamics, max-normalized trajectories of the 1000 most abundant clonotypes were examined by PCA with hierarchical clustering. Each responding clone was given a CD4 or CD8 phenotype based on the CD4+ and CD8+ repertoires, which had been sequenced separately. TCRdb applied fastp at Q25 and MiXCR to the public reads, then kept only in-frame beta chains. Every entry covers one CDR3 protein and lists the most common genes and DNA from its rows. These V and J calls are TCRdb output, not the study's own analysis. This sample gives about 180,000 distinct CDR3 sequences in total; about 18% of them show up just once. The ten largest clones take up roughly 4.3% of the sample.

The sequence was obtained from a man younger than 35 who had mild COVID-19 (a few samples of this study predate the infection). The sample titles of this study are shuffled in the database, so cell type and time point are left out; the donor was told from shared clones. Sequenced input: PBMCs or a T cell subset sorted from them (not recorded which). The V and J segments used are TRBV4-3 and TRBJ2-5; TRBD1 lines up with 8 middle nucleotides. The nucleotide sequence reads TGCGCCAGCAGTCAGGACAGGGTCAGGACCCAGTACTTC. It encodes CASSQDRVRTQYF.